Following are 32 T cell receptor beta chains from one sample sequenced in a study of cytomegalovirus exposure and HLA in healthy donors. The data were produced by immunoSEQ multiplex PCR, yet TCRdb's version contains in-frame clones alone and is incomplete. Of roughly 140,000 clones in the sample, about 90% were seen once. Input material: PBMCs. The receptors stem from a woman aged 18-35 years in good health and CMV-seropositive.

In this sample, this clone turned up once. The chain carries TRBV5-3 and TRBJ1-3; TRBD1 is a possible D gene (6 bases). TRBV5-3 is sorted into the ORF group, with uncertain function. Between the trimmed V and J ends, which lost 3 bases and 0 bases, there was a span of 7 bases. The CDR3 has 14 amino acids. In nucleotides, the CDR3 is TGTGCCAGAAGCTCGGACAGCTCTGGAAACACCATATATTTT. It yields the protein CARSSDSSGNTIYF.

The rearrangement joins TRBV7-9 to TRBJ2-1, with 8 bases that match TRBD2. The germline CDR1 and CDR2 sequences are SEHNR and FQNEAQ (reference sequence). The CDR3 is made up of 17 amino acids. The V segment lost 4 bases and the J segment 0 bases; nucleotides outside the gene matches: 8. The CDR3 is CASSSLLAEHSYNEQFF. The CDR3 region has the DNA TGTGCCAGCAGCTCCCTACTAGCGGAACACTCCTACAATGAGCAGTTCTTC.

The CDR3 region has the DNA TGTGCCACCCGCCCGGGACATCAGATTTCTGGGGCCAACGTCCTGACTTTC. Protein product: CATRPGHQISGANVLTF. This rearrangement joins TRBV7-3 to TRBJ2-6; tentatively, D is TRBD1 (6 bases). V lost 10 bases, J lost 1 base, and 20 bases lay in between. The CDR3 runs to 17 residues. The germline V gene encodes CDR1 SGHTA and CDR2 FQGTGA.

The chain joins TRBV5-1 to TRBJ1-3, with D possibly TRBD1 on 5 matching bases. This CDR3 has 14 amino acids. V lost 3 bases and J lost 2, with 9 bases in between. In germline, CDR1 is SGHRS, CDR2 YFSETQ. For the CDR3, the DNA is TGCGCCAGCAGCTATGGGGGGGCTGGAAACACCATATATTTT. The encoded protein is CASSYGGAGNTIYF.

The chain carries TRBV15 and TRBJ1-3; TRBD1 aligns across 7 bases. CDR3 length: 16 amino acids. After removal of 4 bases from V and 0 bases from J, the junction contained 6 bases not matched to a gene. Germline values: CDR1 LNHNV, CDR2 YYDKDF (reference sequence). The CDR3 DNA is TGTGCCACCAGCACGACACGGGACAGCTCTGGAAACACCATATATTTT. This codes for CATSTTRDSSGNTIYF.

The chain has TRBV5-8 and TRBJ2-7, with 9 bases matching TRBD2. The germline gives CDR1 SGHTS, CDR2 YDEGEE. The CDR3 spans 16 residues. V was clipped by 4 bases and J by 3 bases; unmatched bases: 11. CDR3 coding DNA: TGTGCCAGCAGCCCCGTGGCTAGCGGGATTCGCTACGAGCAGTACTTC. This gives the protein CASSPVASGIRYEQYF.

This clone showed up many times. V and J are TRBV19 and TRBJ1-3; D is unresolved. Trimming stripped 3 bases from V and 0 bases from J, with 9 bases between. This CDR3 spans 15 amino acids. Germline values: CDR1 LNHDA, CDR2 SQIVND (reference sequence). This chain's CDR3 is CASSMGQASGNTIYF. CDR3 coding DNA: TGTGCCAGTAGTATGGGCCAGGCCTCTGGAAACACCATATATTTT.

V usage is TRBV5-1 and J usage is TRBJ1-5; D is uncertain. The CDR3 has 13 amino acids. CDR1 is SGHRS, CDR2 YFSETQ, per germline. Trimming took 4 bases from V and 5 from J, leaving 10 bases between them. The CDR3 DNA follows: TGCGCCAGCAGCCTAACTCCCGATCAGCCCCAGCATTTT. Its protein product is CASSLTPDQPQHF.

The chain has TRBV28 and TRBJ1-5; 11 positions match TRBD1. The junction had 2 bases not matched to a gene; V was cut back by 5 bases and J by 2 bases. The CDR3 has 15 amino acids. Germline CDR1 is MDHEN and CDR2 is SYDVKM. CDR3 bases: TGTGCCAGCAGTCGGGGACAGGGGGGCAATCAGCCCCAGCATTTT. Amino acid sequence: CASSRGQGGNQPQHF.

The rearrangement links TRBV27 to TRBJ2-7, with 9 bases matching TRBD2. Per the germline V gene, CDR1 is MNHEY and CDR2 is SMNVEV (reference sequence). With V trimmed by 6 bases and J by 10 bases, 10 bases remained unmatched. This CDR3 is built from 13 residues. The CDR3 nucleotides are TGTGCCAGCAGACAGACTAGCGGCGTCGGACAGTACTTC. Its translation is CASRQTSGVGQYF.

The rearrangement links TRBV9 to TRBJ2-7; TRBD2 might be the D (5 bases). Per germline, CDR1 SGDLS and CDR2 YYNGEE. CDR3 size: 15 residues. V lost 7 bases and J lost 4, with 21 bases in between. The DNA of the CDR3 is TGTGCCAGCTCCCTTGGTGGGGATAGGACTTACGAGCAGTACTTC. This encodes CASSLGGDRTYEQYF. The full variable domain, rest sourced from reference TRBV9 and TRBJ2-7, is DSGVTQTPKHLITATGQRVTLRCSPRSGDLSVYWYQQSLDQGLQFLIQYYNGEERAKGNILERFSAQQFPDLHSELNLSSLELGDSALYFCASSLGGDRTYEQYFGPGTRLTVT.

V and J are TRBV2 and TRBJ2-1; D perhaps matches TRBD1 (6 bases). The germline V gene encodes CDR1 SNHLY and CDR2 FYNNEI. The CDR3 has 13 amino acids. V dropped 6 bases and J dropped 4 bases, with 10 bases sitting between them. CDR3 in DNA: TGTGCCAGCAGCACCGGGACATACAATGAGCAGTTCTTC. This gives the protein CASSTGTYNEQFF. Combining the CDR3 with reference TRBV2 and TRBJ2-1 gives the whole variable domain EPEVTQTPSHQVTQMGQEVILRCVPISNHLYFYWYRQILGQKVEFLVSFYNNEISEKSEIFDDQFSVERPDGSNFTLKIRSTKLEDSAMYFCASSTGTYNEQFFGPGTRLTVL.

This chain uses TRBV30 with TRBJ2-5, with a possible D match to TRBD1 (6 bases). Germline assignment: CDR1 GTSNPN and CDR2 SVGIG (reference sequence). CDR3 size: 12 residues. The V and J ends lost 4 bases and 5 bases respectively, with 11 bases between them. In DNA, the CDR3 is TGTGCCTGGACCCAGGGGAAGGAGACCCAGTACTTC. Its translation is CAWTQGKETQYF. The full variable domain, its missing parts supplied by reference TRBV30 and TRBJ2-5, is SQTIHQWPATLVQPVGSPLSLECTVEGTSNPNLYWYRQAAGRGLQLLFYSVGIGQISSEVPQNLSASRPQDRQFILSSKKLLLSDSGFYLCAWTQGKETQYFGPGTRLLVL.

The rearrangement uses TRBV5-4 and TRBJ1-2, with D possibly TRBD1 on 5 matching bases. In germline, CDR1 is SGHNT, CDR2 YYREEE (reference sequence). Trimming took off 0 bases at V and 2 bases at J, with 8 bases between the two ends. The CDR3 is made up of 14 amino acids. The CDR3 here is CASSLGRGNYGYTF. The CDR3 nucleotides are TGTGCCAGCAGCTTGGGTCGGGGGAACTATGGCTACACCTTC.

The count of this clone is one. The CDR3 reads CASGSRGGKDGYTF. In DNA, the CDR3 is TGTGCTAGTGGTTCGCGTGGGGGGAAAGACGGCTACACCTTC. The V call is TRBV12-5, the J call TRBJ1-2; weak D call: TRBD1 (5 bases). Trimming pared 4 bases from V and 8 bases from J, leaving 17 bases between. Germline lookup yields CDR1 LGHNT and CDR2 FRNRAP. This CDR3 is built from 14 residues.

This chain links TRBV2 with TRBJ1-5, with TRBD1 identical over 8 bases. The V and J ends lost 7 bases and 7 bases, in that order; junction bases with no gene match: 6. This CDR3 region has 13 residues. Germline V gene lookup returns CDR1 SNHLY and CDR2 FYNNEI. The CDR3 coding sequence is TGTGCCAGCAAGGAGACAGGGGCGCAGCCCCAGCATTTT. Translating gives CASKETGAQPQHF.

This chain uses TRBV27 with TRBJ2-1, with 9 bases that match TRBD2. The junction had 6 bases not matched to a gene; V was cut back by 6 bases and J by 0 bases. Germline CDR1 MNHEY, CDR2 SMNVEV (reference sequence). The CDR3 runs to 16 residues. CDR3 in amino acids: CASRRISGGSYNEQFF. CDR3 DNA: TGTGCCAGCAGACGAATTAGCGGGGGCTCCTACAATGAGCAGTTCTTC.

The chain recombines TRBV2 with TRBJ2-2; no clear D gene. V lost 2 bases to trimming and J lost 6 bases, with 7 bases between them. The germline gives CDR1 SNHLY, CDR2 FYNNEI. The CDR3 has 13 residues. The CDR3 loop is CASSEFFAGELFF. The CDR3 nucleotides are TGTGCCAGCAGTGAATTTTTCGCCGGGGAGCTGTTTTTT.

V and J are TRBV19 and TRBJ1-4; D gene unclear. Germline V gene sequence: CDR1 LNHDA, CDR2 SQIVND (reference sequence). CDR3 length: 15 amino acids. V was shortened by 5 bases and J by 0 bases, with 10 bases between the two germline ends. The CDR3 region has the DNA TGTGCCAGTAGTCCTGGGAGCCCAACTAATGAAAAACTGTTTTTT. This encodes CASSPGSPTNEKLFF.

The rearrangement links TRBV7-9 to TRBJ2-7; D is perhaps TRBD1 (6 bases). The V end was cut by 5 bases, the J end by 2 bases, with 13 bases between. The CDR3 is 14 residues long. Germline CDR1 reads SEHNR; CDR2 reads FQNEAQ (reference sequence). The CDR3 here is CASSRDTTTYEQYF. The CDR3 DNA reads as TGTGCCAGCAGCCGGGACACGACTACCTACGAGCAGTACTTC. Variable domain in full (rest from reference TRBV7-9 and TRBJ2-7): DTGVSQNPRHKITKRGQNVTFRCDPISEHNRLYWYRQTLGQGPEFLTYFQNEAQLEKSRLLSDRFSAERPKGSFSTLEIQRTEQGDSAMYLCASSRDTTTYEQYFGPGTRLTVT.

V usage is TRBV6-4 and J usage is TRBJ2-2; D may be TRBD1 (5 bases). This CDR3 is 15 amino acids long. Per germline, CDR1 MRHNA and CDR2 SNTAGT. Trimming removed 6 bases from V and 2 bases from J, with 13 bases in between. This chain's CDR3 is CASRPDKRNTGELFF. The CDR3 nucleotides are TGTGCCAGCAGACCGGACAAACGAAACACCGGGGAGCTGTTTTTT.

This sequence joins TRBV15 and TRBJ1-2; TRBD1 agrees at 7 bases. The ends lost 3 bases at V and 2 bases at J; junction bases unmatched: 3. Germline V lookup: CDR1 LNHNV, CDR2 YYDKDF (reference sequence). The CDR3 consists of 14 residues. The DNA of the CDR3 is TGTGCCACCAGCAGGCAGGGACAGAACTATGGCTACACCTTC. Translated, it gives CATSRQGQNYGYTF.

This chain connects TRBV5-6 to TRBJ2-5; 7 bases align to TRBD1. V trimming: 4 bases; J trimming: 3 bases; junction bases outside the gene matches: 9. Germline V gene data show CDR1 as SGHDT and CDR2 as YYEEEE. CDR3 size: 15 residues. DNA for the CDR3: TGTGCCAGCAGCGTACCCGGGACAGCCGAAGAGACCCAGTACTTC. Translating it yields CASSVPGTAEETQYF. The variable domain in full, with the rest retrieved from reference TRBV5-6 and TRBJ2-5, is DAGVTQSPTHLIKTRGQQVTLRCSPKSGHDTVSWYQQALGQGPQFIFQYYEEEERQRGNFPDRFSGHQFPNYSSELNVNALLLGDSALYLCASSVPGTAEETQYFGPGTRLLVL.

This clone was counted a few times. The genes are TRBV7-8 and TRBJ2-7; the D gene is possibly TRBD1 (5 bases). From germline, CDR1 is SGHVS and CDR2 FQNEAQ. V was clipped by 5 bases and J by 2 bases, with 10 bases between them. CDR3 length: 13 residues. Here the CDR3 DNA reads TGTGCCAGCAGCGATTTAGGGGCCTACGAGCAGTACTTC. It codes for CASSDLGAYEQYF.

V is TRBV27 and J is TRBJ2-7, with a weak D call TRBD1 (6 bases). Germline-derived CDR1 and CDR2 are MNHEY and SMNVEV (reference sequence). Trimming stripped 3 bases from V and 3 bases from J, with 12 bases between. This CDR3 has 14 residues. CDR3 residues: CASSLSQGIYEQYF. In DNA, the CDR3 is TGTGCCAGCAGTTTGTCGCAGGGGATCTACGAGCAGTACTTC.

The rearrangement links TRBV28 to TRBJ1-1; D is unresolved. CDR3 size: 14 residues. Germline assignment: CDR1 MDHEN and CDR2 SYDVKM. V lost 6 bases to trimming and J lost 5 bases, with 16 bases between them. The CDR3 reads CASSPAGQFTEAFF. Written as DNA, the CDR3 is TGTGCCAGCAGCCCGGCAGGTCAGTTTACTGAAGCTTTCTTT.

The chain joins TRBV9 to TRBJ2-6; tentatively, D is TRBD1 (5 bases). CDR3 length: 15 residues. The germline gives CDR1 SGDLS, CDR2 YYNGEE. V was pared by 3 bases and J by 4 bases, with 11 bases between. The CDR3 DNA reads as TGTGCCAGCAGCGGGACCAGGGCCGGGGCCAACGTCCTGACTTTC. Its protein product is CASSGTRAGANVLTF.

The V call is TRBV10-1, the J call TRBJ1-2; TRBD1 matches at 7 bases. Trimming removed 4 bases from V and 8 bases from J; junction bases left unmatched: 4. This CDR3 has 12 amino acids. Germline V gene data show CDR1 as WNHNN and CDR2 as SYGVQD (reference sequence). The DNA of the CDR3 is TGCGCCAGCAGTGGAGCAGGGGGAGGCTACACCTTC. It encodes CASSGAGGGYTF.

The rearrangement links TRBV30 to TRBJ2-1; the D is unclear. Trimming pared 0 bases from V and 1 base from J, leaving 10 bases between. CDR3 length equals 15 residues. Germline CDR1 and CDR2: GTSNPN and SVGIG (reference sequence). This CDR3 reads CAWSVRLLSYNEQFF. CDR3 sequence (DNA): TGTGCCTGGAGTGTACGGTTGTTGTCCTACAATGAGCAGTTCTTC.

This chain connects TRBV7-8 to TRBJ2-1; 7 bases match TRBD2. The CDR3 runs 15 residues. The trim removed 3 bases at V and 2 bases at J, leaving 4 bases unmatched. CDR1 is SGHVS, CDR2 FQNEAQ, per germline. The CDR3 protein is CASSLERGTYNEQFF. The CDR3 nucleotides read TGTGCCAGCAGCTTGGAGCGGGGCACCTACAATGAGCAGTTCTTC.

J is TRBJ1-6 and V is TRBV5-1; TRBD1 is a possible D gene (6 bases). The CDR3 has 15 residues. Germline assignment: CDR1 SGHRS and CDR2 YFSETQ. V lost 4 bases and J 0 bases, leaving 8 bases between the germline ends. The CDR3 sequence is CASSTGSSYNSPLHF. DNA for the CDR3: TGCGCCAGCAGCACAGGGAGCTCCTATAATTCACCCCTCCACTTT.

Here the CDR3 reads CGGRADTQYF. For the CDR3, the DNA is TGCGGCGGGCGGGCAGATACGCAGTATTTT. The chain recombines TRBV29-1 with TRBJ2-3, with D maybe TRBD2 (5 bases). CDR1 and CDR2 (germline): SQVTM, ANQGSEA. CDR3 size: 10 residues.